Listed here are 21 T cell receptor beta chains from one sample, sequenced in a study of T cell responses to AZD1222 COVID-19 vaccine (dated by TCRdb to about 2021). This specimen's time point label, per the study, means: baseline before first vaccination. The library came from the immunoSEQ multiplex PCR assay. Imported from immuneACCESS, the table was reduced by TCRdb to in-frame sequences with V and J called. These copies leave out some clones; in studies compared against another copy, an unresolved V gene accounts for under half, and the cause of the remainder is not known. For this sample the table gives roughly 200,000 clones, of which around nine tenths were detected only once. The ten largest clones take up around 8% of the sample. Specimen: peripheral blood, collected on day 0 of AZD1222 vaccination. The source is an adult in good health.

Here the CDR3 reads CASSSYAGATYEQYF. The CDR3 region has the DNA TGTGCCAGCAGTTCGTACGCGGGAGCCACCTACGAGCAGTACTTC. The rearrangement links TRBV6-5 to TRBJ2-7; the match to TRBD2 covers 7 bases. V shed 4 bases, J shed 2 bases, and the junction held 8 bases outside the gene matches. Looked up from germline, CDR1 is MNHEY and CDR2 is SVGAGI. The CDR3 contains 15 residues.

The CDR3 region has the DNA TGTGCCAGCAGCCAAAGGGGAACATCTTATGGCTACACCTTC. Translating gives CASSQRGTSYGYTF. J is TRBJ1-2 and V is TRBV3-1 (or the pseudogene TRBV3-2); TRBD1 is a possible D gene (5 bases). V lost 2 bases, J lost 5 bases, and 12 bases lay in between. This CDR3 spans 14 amino acids. CDR1 is LGHDT, CDR2 YNNKEL, per germline (reference sequence).

This clone was seen only once. The chain's CDR3 is CASSLGGGANVLTF. In nucleotides, the CDR3 is TGTGCCAGCAGCTTAGGGGGCGGGGCCAACGTCCTGACTTTC. The chain employs TRBV11-2 and TRBJ2-6; weak D call: TRBD1 (5 bases). The germline CDR1 and CDR2 sequences are SGHAT and FQNNGV. Trimming pared 1 base from V and 4 bases from J, leaving 5 bases between. The CDR3 contains 14 residues. The full variable domain, with the rest looked up from reference TRBV11-2 and TRBJ2-6, is EAGVAQSPRYKIIEKRQSVAFWCNPISGHATLYWYQQILGQGPKLLIQFQNNGVVDDSQLPKDRFSAERLKGVDSTLKIQPAKLEDSAVYLCASSLGGGANVLTFGAGSRLTVL.

This clone was detected only a few times. V usage is TRBV12-1 and J usage is TRBJ2-7; no DNA check was done on the table's D call, TRBD1. TRBV12-1 is reported as a pseudogene. The CDR3 is 14 residues long. Written as DNA, the CDR3 is TGTGCCAGCAGGCCCGACAGGGAATACTACGAGCAGTACTTC. Its protein product is CASRPDREYYEQYF.

J is TRBJ2-7 and V is TRBV2; D remains ambiguous. V gave up 7 bases and J gave up 3 bases, with 10 bases separating them. Germline V gives CDR1 SNHLY, CDR2 FYNNEI. CDR3 length: 12 amino acids. The CDR3 bases are TGTGCCAGCATTTCCTCCCGCTACGAGCAGTACTTC. Encoded protein: CASISSRYEQYF.

The rearrangement joins TRBV4-2 to TRBJ2-1, with 10 bases that match TRBD2. Per germline, CDR1 LGHNA and CDR2 YNFKEQ. The CDR3 runs 19 residues. J gave up 0 bases and V 1 base, and 9 bases lay outside the gene matches. The CDR3 DNA reads TGTGCCAGCAGCCAAGGTAGCGGGGGGATGACTAGCTCCTACAATGAGCAGTTCTTC. This encodes CASSQGSGGMTSSYNEQFF.

The table lists this clone with a count of one. The chain uses TRBV20-1 and TRBJ2-3, with TRBD1 matching 11 bases. With V trimmed by 3 bases and J by 4 bases, 6 bases remained unmatched. The CDR3 contains 15 residues. In germline, CDR1 is DFQATT, CDR2 SNEGSKA (reference sequence). The CDR3 DNA sequence: TGCAGTGCTAGTATGGGACAGGGGGTTCCAGATACGCAGTATTTT. Translating gives CSASMGQGVPDTQYF.

The CDR3 nucleotides are TGTGCCAGCAGTGGGGCAGGACTAGCGGGGGAGACCCAGTACTTC. As protein: CASSGAGLAGETQYF. The rearrangement links TRBV2 to TRBJ2-5, with 12 bases aligning to TRBD2. This CDR3 is built from 15 residues. With V trimmed by 4 bases and J by 5 bases, 5 bases remained unmatched. Germline CDR1 and CDR2: SNHLY and FYNNEI.

The genes are TRBV4-3 and TRBJ2-5; TRBD2 aligns across 8 bases. This CDR3 is 17 amino acids long. CDR1 and CDR2 (germline): LGHNA, YSLEER. Losses at the gene ends were 11 bases for V and 5 bases for J; bases not matched to a gene: 22. CDR3 DNA: TGCGCCCCCACTTTGGGGGGCGGGGGGCCGGCATGGGAGACCCAGTACTTC. Its translation: CAPTLGGGGPAWETQYF.

The chain uses TRBV6-2 or TRBV6-3 and TRBJ1-1; tentatively, D is TRBD1 (6 bases). The CDR3 extends over 13 amino acids. Germline lookup yields CDR1 MNHEY and CDR2 SVGEGT. Trimming pared 6 bases from V and 0 bases from J, leaving 8 bases between. CDR3 DNA sequence: TGTGCCAGCAGCGGACAGATGAACACTGAAGCTTTCTTT. It specifies CASSGQMNTEAFF.

V and J are TRBV30 and TRBJ2-7; 8 nucleotides agree with TRBD1. The CDR3 contains 13 residues. The trim removed 1 base at V and 3 bases at J, leaving 2 bases unmatched. From germline, CDR1 is GTSNPN and CDR2 SVGIG (reference sequence). CDR3 residues: CAWSGDRYYEQYF. CDR3 coding DNA: TGTGCCTGGAGTGGGGACAGGTACTACGAGCAGTACTTC.

This clone came up a few times. The V call is TRBV3-1 (or the pseudogene TRBV3-2), the J call TRBJ2-7; 10 bases fit TRBD1. The junction had 11 bases not matched to a gene; V was cut back by 3 bases and J by 6 bases. The CDR3 is 16 residues long. Germline CDR1 and CDR2: LGHDT and YNNKEL (reference sequence). The CDR3 sequence: CASSQGGQGRSREQYF. The CDR3 coding sequence is TGTGCCAGCAGCCAGGGGGGACAGGGGAGAAGCCGCGAGCAGTACTTC.

This clone was observed a single time. The chain recombines TRBV2 with TRBJ1-1, with a weak D call TRBD1 (5 bases). Per the germline V gene, CDR1 is SNHLY and CDR2 is FYNNEI. CDR3 length: 14 amino acids. Trimming removed 6 bases from V and 6 bases from J, with 17 bases in between. This chain's CDR3 is CASRGGLEVSEAFF. In DNA form, the CDR3 reads TGTGCCAGCAGGGGGGGTCTGGAGGTTTCTGAAGCTTTCTTT.

The chain employs TRBV19 and TRBJ1-5; D is unresolved. From germline, CDR1 is LNHDA and CDR2 SQIVND (reference sequence). V was pared by 4 bases and J by 0 bases, with 19 bases between. This CDR3 has 18 amino acids. The CDR3 spells CASSNENAGSYSNQPQHF. The CDR3 coding sequence is TGTGCCAGTAGTAACGAAAACGCGGGAAGTTATAGCAATCAGCCCCAGCATTTT.

V gene TRBV4-1 combines with J gene TRBJ2-1; 7 bases match TRBD2. CDR3 length equals 16 residues. Germline CDR1 MGHRA, CDR2 YSYEKL. Trimming took 3 bases from V and 9 from J; bases not matched to a gene: 14. CDR3 sequence (DNA): TGCGCCAGCAGCCACCTCGGGCGGGGGAATCCGGCTGAGCAGTTCTTC. The encoded protein is CASSHLGRGNPAEQFF.

The J gene is TRBJ1-1, the V gene TRBV5-4, with D unclear. This CDR3 region has 13 residues. The V and J ends lost 5 bases and 1 base respectively, with 9 bases between them. Germline values: CDR1 SGHNT, CDR2 YYREEE (reference sequence). This CDR3 reads CASRSMRNTEAFF. CDR3 in DNA: TGTGCCAGCAGATCTATGAGGAACACTGAAGCTTTCTTT. The full variable domain, its missing parts supplied by reference TRBV5-4 and TRBJ1-1, is ETGVTQSPTHLIKTRGQQVTLRCSSQSGHNTVSWYQQALGQGPQFIFQYYREEENGRGNFPPRFSGLQFPNYSSELNVNALELDDSALYLCASRSMRNTEAFFGQGTRLTVV.

The chain is built from TRBV30 and TRBJ1-6; D is possibly TRBD1 (6 bases). The ends were cut back, 1 base at V and 6 bases at J, with 13 bases in the middle. Germline values: CDR1 GTSNPN, CDR2 SVGIG (reference sequence). This CDR3 has 15 amino acids. The chain's CDR3 is CAWSERTEFNSPLHF. CDR3 nucleotide sequence: TGTGCCTGGAGTGAGAGGACAGAGTTTAATTCACCCCTCCACTTT. Supplemented by reference TRBV30 and TRBJ1-6, the full variable domain reads SQTIHQWPATLVQPVGSPLSLECTVEGTSNPNLYWYRQAAGRGLQLLFYSVGIGQISSEVPQNLSASRPQDRQFILSSKKLLLSDSGFYLCAWSERTEFNSPLHFGNGTRLTVT.

The chain links TRBV10-3 to TRBJ2-1; possibly TRBD2 for D (7 bases). The germline V gene has CDR1 ENHRY and CDR2 SYGVKD. CDR3 size: 13 residues. V was shortened by 4 bases and J by 5 bases, with 9 bases between the two germline ends. The CDR3 coding sequence is TGTGCCATCAGTGGAGGGGGGGACAATGAGCAGTTCTTC. Protein: CAISGGGDNEQFF.

V gene TRBV30 combines with J gene TRBJ1-1, with D unclear. From germline, CDR1 is GTSNPN and CDR2 SVGIG (reference sequence). The CDR3 is 11 residues long. The V and J ends lost 2 bases and 11 bases respectively, with 12 bases between them. CDR3 nucleotides: TGTGCCTGGAGTAGGGAGACGAGGGCTTTCTTT. It encodes CAWSRETRAFF. Full variable domain (missing parts from reference TRBV30 and TRBJ1-1): SQTIHQWPATLVQPVGSPLSLECTVEGTSNPNLYWYRQAAGRGLQLLFYSVGIGQISSEVPQNLSASRPQDRQFILSSKKLLLSDSGFYLCAWSRETRAFFGQGTRLTVV.

This clone occurred once. This chain links TRBV9 with TRBJ1-2; a possible D gene is TRBD1 (5 bases). This CDR3 has 12 amino acids. Germline assignment: CDR1 SGDLS and CDR2 YYNGEE. With 0 bases removed from V and 6 bases from J, the gap between germline ends came to 6 bases. This chain's CDR3 is CASSVVGDGYTF. The CDR3 DNA reads TGTGCCAGCAGCGTAGTGGGGGATGGCTACACCTTC.

J is TRBJ2-1 and V is TRBV6-2 or TRBV6-3, with unresolved D. V lost 1 base to trimming and J lost 4 bases, with 5 bases between them. The germline gives CDR1 MNHEY, CDR2 SVGEGT. The CDR3 sequence is 13 residues long. The CDR3 nucleotides are TGTGCCAGCAGTTACTTGGGATACAATGAGCAGTTCTTC. Its protein product is CASSYLGYNEQFF.